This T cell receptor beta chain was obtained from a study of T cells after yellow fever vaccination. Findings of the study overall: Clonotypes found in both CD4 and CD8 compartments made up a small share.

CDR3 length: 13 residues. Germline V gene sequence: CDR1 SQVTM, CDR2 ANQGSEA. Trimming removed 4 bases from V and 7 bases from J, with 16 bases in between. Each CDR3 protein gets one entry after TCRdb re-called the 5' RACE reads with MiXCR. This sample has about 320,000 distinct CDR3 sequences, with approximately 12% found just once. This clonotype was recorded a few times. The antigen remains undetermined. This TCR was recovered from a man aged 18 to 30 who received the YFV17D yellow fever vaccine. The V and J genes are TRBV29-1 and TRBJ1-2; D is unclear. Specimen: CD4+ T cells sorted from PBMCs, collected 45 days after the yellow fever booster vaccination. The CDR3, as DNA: TGCAGCGTTGGAGGTGGGTACCCTCCTGGCTACACCTTC. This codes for CSVGGGYPPGYTF.